The rows below give T cell receptor beta chains drawn from one sample of a study of blood T cell repertoires in COVID-19. This table comes from immunoSEQ multiplex PCR, and its TCRdb copy is limited to in-frame clones, with some not included. Of 150,000 to 200,000 clones in the sample, less than 85% were seen once. Sequencing was done on a sample of peripheral blood. These receptors all stem from a man aged 50 or older who had recovered from COVID-19. CDR3s include the opening cysteine and the closing phenylalanine or tryptophan. Fields, in order: V gene, CDR3 protein.

v_gene: TRBV11-2; CDR3aa: CASSLGYRERNTDTQYF
v_gene: TRBV5-4; CDR3aa: CASSLVGGYEQFF
v_gene: TRBV29-1; CDR3aa: CSVEERAGDLMNTEAFF
v_gene: TRBV13; CDR3aa: CASSPRNRLAGGSGELFF
v_gene: TRBV5-1; CDR3aa: CASSATGRSAHYYGYTF
v_gene: TRBV5-1; CDR3aa: CASSLEISGGTGELFF
v_gene: TRBV19; CDR3aa: CASSIEVSRGGELFF
v_gene: TRBV19; CDR3aa: CASSIPGQGNTEAFF
v_gene: TRBV5-8; CDR3aa: CASSLDRLLAVPYGYTF
v_gene: TRBV3-1/TRBV3-2; CDR3aa: CASSQRPSPETQYF
v_gene: TRBV12-3/TRBV12-4; CDR3aa: CASSIGQTGPQHF
v_gene: TRBV11-3; CDR3aa: CASSFWGPDRLYEQYF
v_gene: TRBV29-1; CDR3aa: CSVWLGGNAPTGELFF
v_gene: TRBV30; CDR3aa: CAWQLAGVLETQYF